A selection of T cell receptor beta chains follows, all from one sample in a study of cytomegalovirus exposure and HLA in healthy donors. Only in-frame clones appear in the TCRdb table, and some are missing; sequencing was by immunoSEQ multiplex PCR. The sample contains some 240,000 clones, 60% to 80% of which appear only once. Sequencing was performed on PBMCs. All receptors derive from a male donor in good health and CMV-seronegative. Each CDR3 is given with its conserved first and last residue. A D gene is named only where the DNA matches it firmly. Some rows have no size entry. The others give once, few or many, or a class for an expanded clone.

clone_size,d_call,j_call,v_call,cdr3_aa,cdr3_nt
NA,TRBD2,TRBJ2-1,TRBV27,CASSFRTSGSSSEQFF,TGTGCCAGCAGTTTCCGGACTAGCGGGAGTTCATCTGAGCAGTTCTTC
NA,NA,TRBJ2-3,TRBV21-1,CASSNNHGKGTTYITDTQYF,TGTGCCAGCAGCAATAATCACGGAAAGGGGACTACCTACATCACAGATACGCAGTATTTT
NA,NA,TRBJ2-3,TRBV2,CASSGREDTQYF,TGTGCCAGCAGTGGTCGAGAAGATACGCAGTATTTT
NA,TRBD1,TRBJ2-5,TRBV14,CASSLRTGVEETQYF,TGTGCCAGCAGCCTTAGGACAGGGGTGGAAGAGACCCAGTACTTC
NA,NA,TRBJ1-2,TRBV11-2,CASSPAQVTYGDGYTF,TGTGCCAGCAGCCCCGCCCAGGTCACCTACGGGGATGGCTACACCTTC
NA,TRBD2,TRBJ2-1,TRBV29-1,CSVELAEIYNEQFF,TGCAGCGTTGAACTAGCGGAGATCTACAATGAGCAGTTCTTC
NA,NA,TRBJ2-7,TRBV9,CASSPRDTSSYEQYF,TGTGCCAGCAGCCCTCGGGACACCAGCTCCTACGAGCAGTACTTC
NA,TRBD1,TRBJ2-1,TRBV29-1,CSARDRGMYNEQFF,TGCAGCGCCCGGGACAGGGGAATGTACAATGAGCAGTTCTTC
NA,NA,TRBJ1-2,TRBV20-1,CSAREHYGYTF,TGCAGTGCTAGGGAGCACTATGGCTACACCTTC
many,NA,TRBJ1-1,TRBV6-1,CASSEVFRTEAFF,TGTGCCAGCAGTGAAGTTTTCAGAACTGAAGCTTTCTTT
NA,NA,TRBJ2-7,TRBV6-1,CASTGQAYEQYF,TGTGCCAGCACAGGACAAGCCTACGAGCAGTACTTC
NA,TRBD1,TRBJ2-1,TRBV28,CASSPEGQGNNEQFF,TGTGCCAGCAGCCCAGAAGGACAGGGAAACAATGAGCAGTTCTTC
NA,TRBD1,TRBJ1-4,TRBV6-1,CASSAMTGGNEKLFF,TGTGCCAGCAGTGCTATGACAGGGGGGAATGAAAAACTGTTTTTT
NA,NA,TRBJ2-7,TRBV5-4,CASSPSVGAYEQYF,TGTGCCAGCAGCCCTAGCGTTGGGGCCTACGAGCAGTACTTC
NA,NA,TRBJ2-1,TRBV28,CASSFLNEQFF,TGTGCCAGCAGTTTTCTCAATGAGCAGTTCTTC
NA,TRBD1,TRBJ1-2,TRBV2,CASKGQGASVGGYTF,TGTGCCAGCAAGGGACAGGGGGCTTCGGTTGGTGGCTACACCTTC
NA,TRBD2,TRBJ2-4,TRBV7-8,CASSPEPGLAENIQYF,TGTGCCAGCAGCCCCGAACCGGGACTAGCGGAAAACATTCAGTACTTC
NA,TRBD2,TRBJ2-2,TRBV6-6,CASTPGGTGELFF,TGTGCCAGCACTCCCGGGGGGACCGGGGAGCTGTTTTTT
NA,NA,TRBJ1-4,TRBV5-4,CASSSPGGNEKLFF,TGTGCCAGCAGCTCACCGGGGGGTAATGAAAAACTGTTTTTT
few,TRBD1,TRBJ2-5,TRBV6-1,CASPRGPRETQYF,TGTGCCAGCCCAAGGGGGCCGAGGGAGACCCAGTACTTC
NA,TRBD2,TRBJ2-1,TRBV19,CASSIASGRRTYNEQFF,TGTGCCAGTAGTATCGCTAGCGGGAGGCGAACCTACAATGAGCAGTTCTTC
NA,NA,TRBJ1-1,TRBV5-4,CASSPGHNTEAFF,TGTGCCAGCAGCCCGGGACACAACACTGAAGCTTTCTTT
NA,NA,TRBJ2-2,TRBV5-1,CASSLPTGNTGELFF,TGCGCCAGCAGCCTCCCCACAGGGAACACCGGGGAGCTGTTTTTT
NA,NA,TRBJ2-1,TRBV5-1,CASSWRGDSYNEQFF,TGCGCCAGCAGCTGGAGGGGTGACTCCTACAATGAGCAGTTCTTC
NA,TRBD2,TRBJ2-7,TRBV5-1,CASSWTSGREEQYF,TGCGCCAGCAGCTGGACTAGCGGGAGGGAGGAGCAGTACTTC